This TCR beta chain was profiled in a study of technical replicates of blood from several donors. This CDR3 has 16 residues. The V gene's germline CDR1 is SGHNT and CDR2 YYREEE (reference sequence). The trim removed 0 bases at V and 7 bases at J, leaving 11 bases unmatched. Sequenced by immunoSEQ multiplex PCR; TCRdb stores in-frame clones only, minus some. This table holds tens of thousands of clones, roughly 90% found once. This TCR came from a human donor in good health. The chain carries TRBV5-4 and TRBJ2-3, with 7 bases matching TRBD2. Sample: T cells isolated from PBMCs. CDR3 in amino acids: CASSLVKGSSGNTQYF. CDR3 nucleotides: TGTGCCAGCAGCTTGGTTAAGGGTTCCAGCGGGAATACGCAGTATTTT.